A selection of T cell receptor beta chains follows, all from one sample in a study of blood T cell repertoires in COVID-19. TCRdb's copy holds only in-frame clones and misses some; the assay was immunoSEQ multiplex PCR. The table includes approximately 100,000 clones, 70% to 90% detected once. Input material: PBMCs or T cells enriched from blood (not recorded which). The receptors come from a woman between 45 and 60 years old who had recovered from COVID-19. The CDR3 runs from the conserved cysteine through the conserved F or W. The order of the fields is clone size, J gene, V gene, D gene, CDR3 DNA, CDR3 protein. D genes are given only for firm matches. Size is stated for part of the rows, as once, few or many counts, or as a class when the clone is expanded.

>NA|TRBJ1-2|TRBV5-1|TRBD1
TGCGCCAGCAGCCTGGACAGGGTAATTTCTGGCTACACCTTC
CASSLDRVISGYTF
>NA|TRBJ1-3|TRBV14|NA
TGTGCCAGCAGCCAATTTGGGGAGTCTGGAAACACCATATATTTT
CASSQFGESGNTIYF
>NA|TRBJ2-5|TRBV11-3|TRBD1
TGTGCCAGCAGCAGGCGACAGGGTCTTCAAGAGACCCAGTACTTC
CASSRRQGLQETQYF
>NA|TRBJ2-7|TRBV18|NA
TGTGCCAGCTCACCAACTCCCTCCTACGAGCAGTACTTC
CASSPTPSYEQYF
>NA|TRBJ2-3|TRBV28|TRBD2
TGTGCCAGCAGTATCCTAGCGGGCAACACAGATACGCAGTATTTT
CASSILAGNTDTQYF
>NA|TRBJ2-5|TRBV28|TRBD2
TGTGCCAGCAGTCCCGGGGGGGCCAGAGTTGGGGAGACCCAGTACTTC
CASSPGGARVGETQYF
>NA|TRBJ1-1|TRBV27|TRBD1
TGTGCCAGCACCAGGATCAAGGGGGCTGCTGAAGCTTTCTTT
CASTRIKGAAEAFF
>once|TRBJ1-3|TRBV30|NA
TGTGCCTGGAAGCAGGGTATGGGAAACACCATATATTTT
CAWKQGMGNTIYF
>NA|TRBJ2-3|TRBV30|NA
TGTGCCTGGACTAGCACAGATACGCAGTATTTT
CAWTSTDTQYF
>NA|TRBJ2-7|TRBV5-1|NA
TGCGCCAGCAGCTTGGGGGCGAACAGGGTCGAGCAGTACTTC
CASSLGANRVEQYF
>few|TRBJ2-7|TRBV14|TRBD2
TGTGCCAGCAGCCAAGATACTAGCGGGTACGAGCAGTACTTC
CASSQDTSGYEQYF
>NA|TRBJ2-3|TRBV28|NA
TGTGCCAGCAGCCCTCCGGGGTACACAGATACGCAGTATTTT
CASSPPGYTDTQYF
>NA|TRBJ2-7|TRBV28|TRBD1
TGTGCCAGCAGTCAGACCGGGACAGGGGGCGGAGAGCAGTACTTC
CASSQTGTGGGEQYF
>NA|TRBJ2-1|TRBV11-2|NA
TGTGCCAGCGGCCAGGGATTTGAGCAGTTCTTC
CASGQGFEQFF
>NA|TRBJ2-3|TRBV7-3|NA
TGTGCCAGCAGCTTAACGCTGCGGGGGCTTCCCACAGATACGCAGTATTTT
CASSLTLRGLPTDTQYF
>NA|TRBJ2-3|TRBV3-1/TRBV3-2|TRBD2
TGTGCCAGCAGCCAGATGATCAGCGGGGGGGCCGGAGATACGCAGTATTTT
CASSQMISGGAGDTQYF
>few|TRBJ2-3|TRBV9|NA
TGTGCCAGCAGCGTAAATCCAGCCCAGGCGCAGTATTTT
CASSVNPAQAQYF
>NA|TRBJ2-3|TRBV29-1|TRBD2
TGCAGCGTTGTGCGGGGAGGGGATACGCAGTATTTT
CSVVRGGDTQYF
>NA|TRBJ1-5|TRBV5-1|TRBD1
TGCGCCAGCAGCTTGTTTGGGGACAGGGGCCAGCCCCAGCATTTT
CASSLFGDRGQPQHF
>NA|TRBJ1-4|TRBV5-1|NA
TGCGCCAGCAGGCGGGACGGGGCGGTTGAAGAAAAACTGTTTTTT
CASRRDGAVEEKLFF
>NA|TRBJ2-2|TRBV5-4|NA
TGTGCCAGCAGCTTGGAAGGGACAACGGATTCCACCGGGGAGCTGTTTTTT
CASSLEGTTDSTGELFF
>few|TRBJ2-7|TRBV15|TRBD1
TGTGCCACCAGCAGAGGGTGGGACAGCCCCTACGAGCAGTACTTC
CATSRGWDSPYEQYF
>NA|TRBJ1-6|TRBV28|NA
TGTGCCAGCAGTTTTCCCGAGACAACTAATTCACCCCTCCACTTT
CASSFPETTNSPLHF
>NA|TRBJ1-6|TRBV7-3|TRBD1
TGTGCCAGCAGTTCAGGACAGGGAAGCCATTCACCCCTCCACTTT
CASSSGQGSHSPLHF
>NA|TRBJ2-3|TRBV4-1|TRBD1
TGCGCCAGCAGCCGACCACAGGGGGGTAGCACAGATACGCAGTATTTT
CASSRPQGGSTDTQYF